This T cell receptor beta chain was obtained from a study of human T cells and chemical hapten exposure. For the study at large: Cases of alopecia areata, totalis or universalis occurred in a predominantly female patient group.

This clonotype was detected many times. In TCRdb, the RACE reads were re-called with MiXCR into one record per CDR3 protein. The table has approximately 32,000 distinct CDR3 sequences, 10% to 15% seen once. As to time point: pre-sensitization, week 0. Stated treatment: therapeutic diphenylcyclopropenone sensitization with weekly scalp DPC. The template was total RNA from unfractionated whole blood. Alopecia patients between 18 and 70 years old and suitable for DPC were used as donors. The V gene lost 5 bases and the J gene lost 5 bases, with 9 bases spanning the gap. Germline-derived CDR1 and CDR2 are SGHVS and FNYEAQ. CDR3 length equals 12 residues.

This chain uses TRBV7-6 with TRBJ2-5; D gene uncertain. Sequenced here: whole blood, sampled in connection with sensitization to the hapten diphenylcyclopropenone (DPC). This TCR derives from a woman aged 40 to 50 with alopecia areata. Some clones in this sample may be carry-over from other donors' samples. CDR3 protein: CASSPRSETQYF. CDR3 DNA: TGTGCCAGCAGCCCGCGTAGTGAGACCCAGTACTTC. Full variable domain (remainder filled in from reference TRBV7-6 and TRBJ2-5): GAGVSQSPRYKVTKRGQDVALRCDPISGHVSLYWYRQALGQGPEFLTYFNYEAQQDKSGLPNDRFSAERPEGSISTLTIQRTEQRDSAMYRCASSPRSETQYFGPGTRLLVL.